The rows below give T cell receptor beta chains drawn from one sample of a study of shared clonotypes between healthy human individuals. Produced via immunoSEQ multiplex PCR; TCRdb's table is partial and in-frame only. The sample has about 330,000 clones, approximately 79% seen once. The sample was memory CD4+ T cells sorted from blood. These receptors originate from a young man in good health. CDR3s include the opening cysteine and the closing phenylalanine or tryptophan. The D gene is left open where the match is weak. Not all rows give a size; the values are once, few, many and, for expanded clones, a class.

V gene: TRBV10-1; clone size: NA; D gene: TRBD2; J gene: TRBJ2-5; CDR3 protein: CASSGSTGTSGSRETQYF; CDR3 DNA: TGCGCCAGCAGTGGAAGCACCGGGACTAGCGGATCTCGGGAGACCCAGTACTTC
V gene: TRBV5-6; clone size: NA; D gene: NA; J gene: TRBJ2-5; CDR3 protein: CASSLGAGRETQYF; CDR3 DNA: TGTGCCAGCAGCTTGGGGGCGGGACGGGAGACCCAGTACTTC
V gene: TRBV6-1; clone size: few; D gene: NA; J gene: TRBJ1-1; CDR3 protein: CASTIWGSTEAFF; CDR3 DNA: TGTGCCAGCACCATCTGGGGGAGCACTGAAGCTTTCTTT
V gene: TRBV30; clone size: NA; D gene: TRBD2; J gene: TRBJ2-7; CDR3 protein: CAWSDSGSSVF; CDR3 DNA: TGTGCCTGGAGTGATAGCGGGAGCTCCGTTTTC
V gene: TRBV4-1; clone size: NA; D gene: NA; J gene: TRBJ2-5; CDR3 protein: CASSQTVEETQYF; CDR3 DNA: TGCGCCAGCAGCCAGACGGTTGAAGAGACCCAGTACTTC
V gene: TRBV4-2; clone size: NA; D gene: NA; J gene: TRBJ2-2; CDR3 protein: CASSQSDHTGELFF; CDR3 DNA: TGTGCCAGCAGCCAGTCCGACCACACCGGGGAGCTGTTTTTT
V gene: TRBV5-4; clone size: NA; D gene: TRBD2; J gene: TRBJ2-1; CDR3 protein: CASSLAVGTSGTNEQFF; CDR3 DNA: TGTGCCAGCAGCTTGGCCGTCGGGACTAGCGGGACCAATGAGCAGTTCTTC
V gene: TRBV2; clone size: NA; D gene: TRBD2; J gene: TRBJ2-3; CDR3 protein: CASTLAGVDTQYF; CDR3 DNA: TGTGCCAGCACACTAGCGGGAGTGGATACGCAGTATTTT
V gene: TRBV5-5; clone size: NA; D gene: NA; J gene: TRBJ2-3; CDR3 protein: CASSFSGPPDTQYF; CDR3 DNA: TGTGCCAGCAGCTTTTCAGGGCCCCCAGATACGCAGTATTTT
V gene: TRBV30; clone size: NA; D gene: TRBD2; J gene: TRBJ2-3; CDR3 protein: CAWSVLWASGSVDTQYF; CDR3 DNA: TGTGCCTGGAGTGTACTTTGGGCTAGCGGGTCTGTAGATACGCAGTATTTT
V gene: TRBV5-6; clone size: NA; D gene: NA; J gene: TRBJ1-1; CDR3 protein: CASSLAGGGTEAFF; CDR3 DNA: TGTGCCAGCAGCTTGGCCGGGGGAGGCACTGAAGCTTTCTTT
V gene: TRBV14; clone size: NA; D gene: NA; J gene: TRBJ1-1; CDR3 protein: CASSPVINTEAFF; CDR3 DNA: TGTGCCAGCAGCCCAGTGATCAACACTGAAGCTTTCTTT
V gene: TRBV18; clone size: NA; D gene: TRBD2; J gene: TRBJ2-4; CDR3 protein: CASSPPSGRTKNIQYF; CDR3 DNA: TGTGCCAGCTCACCACCTAGCGGGAGAACCAAAAACATTCAGTACTTC
V gene: TRBV7-9; clone size: NA; D gene: NA; J gene: TRBJ2-3; CDR3 protein: CASSPHSMGDTQYF; CDR3 DNA: TGTGCCAGCAGCCCGCACTCGATGGGAGATACGCAGTATTTT
V gene: TRBV11-1; clone size: NA; D gene: TRBD1; J gene: TRBJ2-7; CDR3 protein: CASSIGGFYEQYF; CDR3 DNA: TGTGCCAGCAGCATAGGGGGCTTCTACGAGCAGTACTTC
V gene: TRBV7-2; clone size: once; D gene: NA; J gene: TRBJ2-3; CDR3 protein: CASSFQGDTQYF; CDR3 DNA: TGTGCCAGCAGCTTCCAAGGAGATACGCAGTATTTT
V gene: TRBV5-5; clone size: NA; D gene: TRBD2; J gene: TRBJ2-5; CDR3 protein: CASSLGLADQETQYF; CDR3 DNA: TGTGCCAGCAGCTTGGGGCTAGCGGACCAAGAGACCCAGTACTTC
V gene: TRBV19; clone size: NA; D gene: NA; J gene: TRBJ1-5; CDR3 protein: CASSISHRRGISNQPQHF; CDR3 DNA: TGTGCCAGTAGTATATCCCACCGACGGGGGATTAGCAATCAGCCCCAGCATTTT
V gene: TRBV27; clone size: NA; D gene: NA; J gene: TRBJ2-1; CDR3 protein: CASSLRTARDEQFF; CDR3 DNA: TGTGCCAGCAGTTTACGGACAGCTAGGGATGAGCAGTTCTTC
V gene: TRBV14; clone size: NA; D gene: NA; J gene: TRBJ2-4; CDR3 protein: CASSLLGVGIQYF; CDR3 DNA: TGTGCCAGCAGCCTCCTAGGGGTGGGCATTCAGTACTTC
V gene: TRBV5-1; clone size: many; D gene: NA; J gene: TRBJ2-5; CDR3 protein: CASSYSGAETQYF; CDR3 DNA: TGCGCCAGCAGCTATTCGGGGGCAGAGACCCAGTACTTC
V gene: TRBV5-1; clone size: NA; D gene: TRBD2; J gene: TRBJ2-7; CDR3 protein: CASSFVRGGLTPPEQYF; CDR3 DNA: TGCGCCAGCAGCTTCGTCCGGGGGGGACTCACACCACCCGAGCAGTACTTC
V gene: TRBV4-2; clone size: NA; D gene: NA; J gene: TRBJ2-7; CDR3 protein: CASSKRGQSYEQYF; CDR3 DNA: TGTGCCAGCAGCAAACGCGGCCAGTCCTACGAGCAGTACTTC
V gene: TRBV5-5; clone size: few; D gene: NA; J gene: TRBJ2-7; CDR3 protein: CASSLRDPGYEQYF; CDR3 DNA: TGTGCCAGCAGCTTGCGAGACCCCGGCTACGAGCAGTACTTC
V gene: TRBV7-2; clone size: many; D gene: NA; J gene: TRBJ2-1; CDR3 protein: CASSLGSSSYNEQFF; CDR3 DNA: TGTGCCAGCAGCTTGGGGTCGAGCTCCTACAATGAGCAGTTCTTC
V gene: TRBV11-2; clone size: few; D gene: NA; J gene: TRBJ2-3; CDR3 protein: CASSSNSYSTDTQYF; CDR3 DNA: TGTGCCAGCAGCTCCAATTCATATAGCACAGATACGCAGTATTTT